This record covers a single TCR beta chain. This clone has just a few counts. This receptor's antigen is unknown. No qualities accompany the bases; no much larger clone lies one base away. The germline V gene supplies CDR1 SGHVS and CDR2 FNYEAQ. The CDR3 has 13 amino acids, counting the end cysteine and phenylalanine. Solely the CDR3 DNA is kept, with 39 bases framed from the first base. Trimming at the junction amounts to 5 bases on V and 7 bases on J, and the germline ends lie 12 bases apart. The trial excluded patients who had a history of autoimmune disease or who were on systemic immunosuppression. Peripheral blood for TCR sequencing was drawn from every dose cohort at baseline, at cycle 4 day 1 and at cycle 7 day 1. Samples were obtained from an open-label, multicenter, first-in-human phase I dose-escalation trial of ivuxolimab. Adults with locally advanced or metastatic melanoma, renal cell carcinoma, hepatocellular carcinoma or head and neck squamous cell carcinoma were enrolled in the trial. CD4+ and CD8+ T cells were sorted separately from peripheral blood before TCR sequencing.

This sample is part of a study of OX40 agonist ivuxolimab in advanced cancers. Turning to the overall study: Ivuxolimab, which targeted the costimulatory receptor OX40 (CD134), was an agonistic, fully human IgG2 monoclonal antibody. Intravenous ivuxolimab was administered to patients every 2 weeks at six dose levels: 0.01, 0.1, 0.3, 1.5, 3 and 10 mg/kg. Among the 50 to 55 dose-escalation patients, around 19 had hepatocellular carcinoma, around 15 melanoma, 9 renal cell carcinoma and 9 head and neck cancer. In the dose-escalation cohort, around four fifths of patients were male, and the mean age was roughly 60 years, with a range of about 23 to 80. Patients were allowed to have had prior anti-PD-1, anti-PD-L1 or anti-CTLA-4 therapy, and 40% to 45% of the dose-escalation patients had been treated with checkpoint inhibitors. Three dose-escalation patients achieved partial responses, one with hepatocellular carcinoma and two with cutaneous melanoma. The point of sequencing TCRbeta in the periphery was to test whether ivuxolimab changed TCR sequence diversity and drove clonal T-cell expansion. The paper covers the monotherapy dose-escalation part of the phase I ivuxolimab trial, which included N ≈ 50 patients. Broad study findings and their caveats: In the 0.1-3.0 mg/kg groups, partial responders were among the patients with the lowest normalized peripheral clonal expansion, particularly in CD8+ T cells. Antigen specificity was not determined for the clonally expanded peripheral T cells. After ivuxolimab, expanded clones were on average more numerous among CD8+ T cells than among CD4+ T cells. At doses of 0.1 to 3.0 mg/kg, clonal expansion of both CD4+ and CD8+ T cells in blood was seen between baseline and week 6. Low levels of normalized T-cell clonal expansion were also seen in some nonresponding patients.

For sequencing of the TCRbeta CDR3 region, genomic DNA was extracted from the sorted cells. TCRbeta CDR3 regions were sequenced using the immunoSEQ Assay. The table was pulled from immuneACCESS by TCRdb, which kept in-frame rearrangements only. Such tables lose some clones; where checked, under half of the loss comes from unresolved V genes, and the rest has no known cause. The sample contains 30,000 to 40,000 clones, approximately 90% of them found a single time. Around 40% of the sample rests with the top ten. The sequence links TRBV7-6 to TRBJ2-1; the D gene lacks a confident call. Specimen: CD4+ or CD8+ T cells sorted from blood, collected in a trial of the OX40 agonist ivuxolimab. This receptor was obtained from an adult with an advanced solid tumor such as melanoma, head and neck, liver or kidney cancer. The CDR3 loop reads CASSPITKNEQFF. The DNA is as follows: TGTGCCAGCAGCCCCATTACTAAAAATGAGCAGTTCTTC.